This TCR beta chain is drawn from a study of Graves' ophthalmopathy and Graves' hyperthyroidism. The germline V and J ends were trimmed by 6 bases and 4 bases, with 16 bases remaining between them. The CDR3 consists of 15 residues. In germline, CDR1 is SGHTA, CDR2 FQGNSA. The authors amplified TCR beta CDR3 regions, and they did so from RNA transcripts for repertoire sequencing. Second-round multiplex PCR came after first-round RT-PCR with HTBI primers. Via MiXCR, TCRdb re-called the multiplex PCR reads, giving one row per CDR3 protein. Found here are 600,000 to 950,000 distinct CDR3 sequences, 35% to 50% of them singletons; the top ten hold 40% to 55%.

The sequencing input was peripheral blood. This chain connects TRBV7-2 to TRBJ1-3; no reliable D call. The sequence derives from an adult man with Graves' ophthalmopathy. The CDR3 loop reads CASSASSEEGNTIYF. The CDR3 DNA reads as TGTGCCAGCAGTGCAAGCTCCGAGGAGGGAAACACCATATATTTT.